The clone carrying this T cell receptor (beta chain) was counted a single time. Its target is unknown. A read error may produce the germline difference seen at one junction end. Production of TCR beta cDNA used 500 ng total RNA together with a constant-region primer. Nested multiplex PCR, run for three rounds with slightly modified ARM-PCR, yielded TCR beta libraries. Both of the initial two PCR rounds ran for nine to ten cycles and employed TRBV1-TRBV30 forward primers alongside a C-beta reverse primer. TCRdb redid the calling of the multiplex PCR reads with MiXCR, one entry per CDR3 protein. This table has 90,000 to 150,000 distinct CDR3 sequences, about two thirds appearing once. The data were taken from a study of tumor-infiltrating lymphocytes in primary liver carcinoma. Background on the study: The study enrolled male and female patients aged 30 to 69 years. Roughly 3.65 to 7.13 million productive TCRbeta reads were obtained per sample, with similar numbers across tissue types.

The source material, roughly 18-30 mg of unsorted bulk tissue, was used to co-extract RNA and DNA. Germline CDR1 reads SGHAT; CDR2 reads FQNNGV. This CDR3 is 16 amino acids long. Findings of the study overall: Against blood, tumors held a significantly higher top-250-clone fraction (p = 0.039). Lesser overlap characterized tumor-adjacent and tumor-blood pairs relative to tumor region pairs.

V and J are TRBV11-2 and TRBJ2-3, with D maybe TRBD2 (6 bases). Sequencing input: tumor-adjacent normal liver tissue. The clonotype was recovered from a woman aged 55-69 years with primary liver carcinoma and hepatitis B virus infection. CDR3 sequence: CAGSRGTSRGTDTQYF. DNA for the CDR3: TGTGCCGGCAGCCGCGGGACTTCTCGCGGCACAGATACGCAATATTTT.